The subject of this entry is one T cell receptor beta chain. Its antigen is still unknown. A much bigger clone sits one base away, suggesting this may be a read error. Every patient had bone marrow sampled while the disease was active. The library was built from around 400 ng RNA with molecular barcoded adaptors for alpha/delta and beta/gamma chains. Each CDR3 protein gets one entry after TCRdb re-called the reads with MiXCR. The table has more than 70,000 distinct CDR3 sequences, 20% to 25% seen once. This specimen belongs to a study of read filtering for tumor transcriptome and immune sequencing. For the study at large: Patients were some 16 male and roughly 15 female, mean age approximately 60 years, range about 40 to 85.

There are 15 residues in the CDR3. Germline assignment: CDR1 LGHNA and CDR2 YNFKEQ. The V end lost 4 bases, the J end lost 0 bases, and 12 bases lay between the germline ends. Study-wide results and limits: Sorted CD138-negative bone marrow cells were not purified T cells. Dropping single-read clonotypes raised IR-seq and RNA-seq shared-clonotype correlation.

The specimen sequenced was a population of CD138-negative cells sorted from bone marrow. This TCR was recovered from a donor aged 40 or older with multiple myeloma. The rearrangement joins TRBV4-2 to TRBJ1-1; D gene ambiguous. CDR3 sequence reads: CASSPVGNVNTEAFF. CDR3 DNA: TGTGCCAGCAGCCCTGTAGGGAATGTGAACACTGAAGCTTTCTTT.